This T cell receptor beta chain was sequenced in a study of T cell repertoires in cytomegalovirus infection. Study-wide points: Within the response measured ex vivo, HLA-C-restricted CMV-specific TCR beta clonotypes were dominant.

Germline lookup yields CDR1 SGHDT and CDR2 YYEEEE. V was pared by 4 bases and J by 4 bases, with 7 bases of the junction left unmatched. CDR3 length: 15 residues. TCRdb reprocessed the reads via MiXCR and lists one record per CDR3 protein. The repertoire holds 250,000 to 300,000 distinct CDR3 sequences, with about a sixth as singletons. Worth noting for this clonotype: Its antigen is unknown.

The source is a human donor in good health (CMV status not recorded). Some clones in this sample may be carry-over from other donors' samples. V gene TRBV5-6 combines with J gene TRBJ2-1, with 8 bases lining up with TRBD1. The sample was CD8+ T cells from PBMCs. In DNA form, the CDR3 reads TGTGCCAGCAGCCCACGGGACAGGTATTACAATGAGCAGTTCTTC. Translating it yields CASSPRDRYYNEQFF.